The 19 T cell receptor beta chains presented below share a single source sample, sequenced in a study of blood T cell repertoires in COVID-19. The protocol was immunoSEQ multiplex PCR, while the TCRdb copy is restricted to in-frame clones and leaves out a portion. The sample lists about 190,000 clones, roughly 90% occurring once. Source material: peripheral blood. These receptors were obtained from a man aged 18 to 30 with active or convalescent COVID-19.

The V gene is TRBV10-3, the J gene TRBJ2-7; tentative D call: TRBD1 (6 bases). The V end was cut by 2 bases, the J end by 3 bases, with 14 bases between. The CDR3 covers 15 residues. Germline V gene data show CDR1 as ENHRY and CDR2 as SYGVKD. In DNA, the CDR3 is TGTGCCATCAGTGAGGAGGGGTCAGGGGACTACGAGCAGTACTTC. Translation gives CAISEEGSGDYEQYF.

This chain connects TRBV27 to TRBJ2-2, with D possibly being TRBD1 (5 bases). The CDR3 has 13 residues. The germline gives CDR1 MNHEY, CDR2 SMNVEV (reference sequence). Trimming took 5 bases from V and 4 from J, leaving 8 bases between them. This chain's CDR3 is CASSQQVTGELFF. CDR3 nucleotide sequence: TGTGCCAGCAGTCAACAGGTCACCGGGGAGCTGTTTTTT.

This chain uses TRBV7-9 with TRBJ2-7; D remains unclear. The CDR3 extends over 15 amino acids. Germline values: CDR1 SEHNR, CDR2 FQNEAQ (reference sequence). V lost 1 base and J lost 1, with 11 bases in between. The CDR3 sequence is CASSLDLGRSYEQYF. The CDR3 DNA follows: TGTGCCAGCAGCTTAGATCTGGGCCGGTCCTACGAGCAGTACTTC.

The J gene is TRBJ2-1, the V gene TRBV11-2; 10 nucleotides align to TRBD2. The CDR3 is 16 residues long. The J segment lost 7 bases and the V segment lost 4 bases, leaving 10 bases of the junction unmatched. The V gene's germline CDR1 is SGHAT and CDR2 FQNNGV. CDR3 nucleotides: TGTGCCAGCAGCTCAGCCGGGACTAGCGTATGGAATGAGCAGTTCTTC. Translation: CASSSAGTSVWNEQFF.

V is TRBV6-5 and J is TRBJ2-5; D not resolved. From germline, CDR1 is MNHEY and CDR2 SVGAGI. V lost 7 bases and J lost 0, with 9 bases in between. This CDR3 contains 13 residues. CDR3 in DNA: TGTGCCAGCATCTGGAGCAACCAAGAGACCCAGTACTTC. Translating gives CASIWSNQETQYF.

This chain links TRBV5-1 with TRBJ2-3, with TRBD2 matching 9 bases. CDR3 size: 16 residues. Germline CDR1 reads SGHRS; CDR2 reads YFSETQ. With V trimmed by 1 base and J by 7 bases, 10 bases remained unmatched. The CDR3 spells CASSLNSGGGVNTQYF. The CDR3 nucleotides are TGCGCCAGCAGCTTGAATAGCGGGGGCGGAGTTAATACGCAGTATTTT.

V usage is TRBV4-2 and J usage is TRBJ2-1, with 7 bases matching TRBD2. Trimming removed 0 bases from V and 0 bases from J; junction bases left unmatched: 5. This CDR3 has 17 amino acids. CDR1 and CDR2 from the germline V gene are LGHNA and YNFKEQ. CDR3 sequence: CASSQDLRGSSYNEQFF. The CDR3 DNA sequence: TGTGCCAGCAGCCAAGATTTACGCGGGAGCTCCTACAATGAGCAGTTCTTC.

This clone was seen once. The chain couples TRBV19 to TRBJ1-1, with 10 positions matching TRBD1. The CDR3 is 13 residues long. Germline CDR1 reads LNHDA; CDR2 reads SQIVND (reference sequence). Trimming removed 4 bases from V and 11 bases from J; junction bases left unmatched: 7. This CDR3 reads CASSTRPGQGAFF. The DNA for the CDR3 is TGTGCCAGTAGTACACGGCCGGGACAGGGGGCTTTCTTT.

The V call is TRBV7-2, the J call TRBJ2-1; D remains ambiguous. The germline V gene has CDR1 SGHTA and CDR2 FQGNSA. CDR3 size: 15 residues. Trimming took 7 bases from V and 10 from J, leaving 23 bases between them. The chain's CDR3 is CASTGRYGGLVEQFF. The CDR3 bases are TGTGCCAGCACCGGCCGATATGGCGGTCTTGTGGAGCAGTTCTTC.

The rearrangement links TRBV5-1 to TRBJ1-2; no clear D. The CDR3 runs 14 residues. Germline V CDR1 and CDR2: SGHRS, YFSETQ. Trimming removed 6 bases from V and 0 bases from J, with 12 bases in between. The CDR3 is CASNPGASNYGYTF. For the CDR3, the DNA is TGCGCCAGCAACCCAGGCGCTTCTAACTATGGCTACACCTTC.

The chain uses TRBV14 and TRBJ2-5, with D uncertain. Deletions cut 1 base from V and 7 bases from J, with 4 bases between. The length of the CDR3 is 11 residues. Germline lookup yields CDR1 SGHDN and CDR2 FVKESK. The CDR3 here is CASSQGGTQYF. The CDR3 bases are TGTGCCAGCAGCCAAGGAGGGACCCAGTACTTC.

The chain combines TRBV5-1 with TRBJ1-6; 9 bases fit TRBD1. CDR3 length equals 16 residues. Germline V lookup: CDR1 SGHRS, CDR2 YFSETQ. V trimming: 0 bases; J trimming: 5 bases; junction bases outside the gene matches: 3. CDR3 amino acids: CASSLAGQGDNSPLHF. The CDR3 region has the DNA TGCGCCAGCAGCTTGGCGGGACAGGGAGATAATTCACCCCTCCACTTT.

The V gene is TRBV6-5, the J gene TRBJ1-5; 7 positions match TRBD1. Trimming cost V 6 bases and J 1 base; bases outside gene matches: 6. This CDR3 has 15 residues. CDR1 is MNHEY, CDR2 SVGAGI, per germline. The CDR3 region has the DNA TGTGCCAGCAGCACAAGCAGGGGGAGCAATCAGCCCCAGCATTTT. This gives the protein CASSTSRGSNQPQHF.

The genes are TRBV11-2 and TRBJ2-1, with 10 nucleotides matching TRBD2. CDR3 length equals 16 residues. Germline CDR1 is SGHAT and CDR2 is FQNNGV. V shed 1 base and J 5 bases; nucleotides not matched to a gene: 5. DNA of the CDR3: TGTGCCAGCAGCTTAGTTAGCGGGGGGATCCACAATGAGCAGTTCTTC. It yields the protein CASSLVSGGIHNEQFF.

The J gene is TRBJ2-7, the V gene TRBV11-2, with no clear D. Germline V gene lookup returns CDR1 SGHAT and CDR2 FQNNGV. Trimming pared 3 bases from V and 4 bases from J, leaving 4 bases between. This CDR3 is 11 amino acids long. CDR3 residues: CASSLEYEQYF. CDR3 DNA: TGTGCCAGCAGCTTGGAGTACGAGCAGTACTTC.

The chain joins TRBV9 to TRBJ2-3; D is unclear. The CDR3 extends over 14 amino acids. Germline assignment: CDR1 SGDLS and CDR2 YYNGEE. V lost 3 bases, J lost 5 bases, and 13 bases lay in between. The CDR3 here is CASSARLLGDTQYF. DNA of the CDR3: TGTGCCAGCAGCGCGAGATTGCTAGGAGATACGCAGTATTTT.

This rearrangement joins TRBV30 to TRBJ1-2, with D unresolved. There are 15 residues in the CDR3. V lost 3 bases and J lost 0, with 14 bases in between. Germline V lookup: CDR1 GTSNPN, CDR2 SVGIG (reference sequence). DNA of the CDR3: TGTGCCTGGAGCGGCGGGGTAGCCACTAACTATGGCTACACCTTC. It codes for CAWSGGVATNYGYTF. The entire variable domain, with the rest obtained from reference TRBV30 and TRBJ1-2, is as follows: SQTIHQWPATLVQPVGSPLSLECTVEGTSNPNLYWYRQAAGRGLQLLFYSVGIGQISSEVPQNLSASRPQDRQFILSSKKLLLSDSGFYLCAWSGGVATNYGYTFGSGTRLTVV.

The V gene is TRBV11-3, the J gene TRBJ2-1; 9 positions agree with TRBD2. Trimming removed 5 bases from V and 7 bases from J; junction bases left unmatched: 6. CDR3 length: 14 residues. The germline V gene has CDR1 SGHNT and CDR2 YENEEA. The CDR3 region is CASSRRGGGNEQFF. In nucleotides, the CDR3 is TGTGCCAGCAGCCGGCGGGGGGGAGGAAATGAGCAGTTCTTC.

The chain carries TRBV3-1 (or the pseudogene TRBV3-2) and TRBJ2-6; tentatively, D is TRBD2 (5 bases). Trimming removed 3 bases at V and 3 bases at J, with 6 bases between. The CDR3 runs 14 residues. Looked up from germline, CDR1 is LGHDT and CDR2 is YNNKEL (reference sequence). The CDR3: CASSQGSGANVLTF. The CDR3 DNA follows: TGTGCCAGCAGCCAGGGGAGTGGGGCCAACGTCCTGACTTTC.